The clone carrying this TCR beta chain has only a few counts. Its antigen is unidentified. The sample originates from a study of T cells in Graves' hyperthyroidism and ophthalmopathy. Regarding the study as a whole: Most thyroid clonotypes with frequency above 0.001 were detected in blood.

Amplification yielded TCR beta CDR3 regions, with RNA transcripts as the source. First-round RT-PCR with HTBI primers amplified the TCR CDR3 region. TCRdb independently ran MiXCR on the multiplex PCR reads; one entry per CDR3 protein. Among 610,000 or so distinct CDR3 sequences listed, roughly 46% were seen once. Germline loops: CDR1 KGHDR, CDR2 SFDVKD. The length of the CDR3 is 14 residues. The V and J ends lost 2 bases and 0 bases respectively, with 5 bases between them. This clonotype was obtained from a woman between 18 and 29 years old with Graves' hyperthyroidism. The chain is built from TRBV24-1 and TRBJ2-3; D is undetermined. The sample was peripheral blood or thyroid tissue (not recorded which). CDR3 region: CATSDYPSTDTQYF. The CDR3 bases are TGTGCCACCAGTGATTATCCTAGCACAGATACGCAGTATTTT.